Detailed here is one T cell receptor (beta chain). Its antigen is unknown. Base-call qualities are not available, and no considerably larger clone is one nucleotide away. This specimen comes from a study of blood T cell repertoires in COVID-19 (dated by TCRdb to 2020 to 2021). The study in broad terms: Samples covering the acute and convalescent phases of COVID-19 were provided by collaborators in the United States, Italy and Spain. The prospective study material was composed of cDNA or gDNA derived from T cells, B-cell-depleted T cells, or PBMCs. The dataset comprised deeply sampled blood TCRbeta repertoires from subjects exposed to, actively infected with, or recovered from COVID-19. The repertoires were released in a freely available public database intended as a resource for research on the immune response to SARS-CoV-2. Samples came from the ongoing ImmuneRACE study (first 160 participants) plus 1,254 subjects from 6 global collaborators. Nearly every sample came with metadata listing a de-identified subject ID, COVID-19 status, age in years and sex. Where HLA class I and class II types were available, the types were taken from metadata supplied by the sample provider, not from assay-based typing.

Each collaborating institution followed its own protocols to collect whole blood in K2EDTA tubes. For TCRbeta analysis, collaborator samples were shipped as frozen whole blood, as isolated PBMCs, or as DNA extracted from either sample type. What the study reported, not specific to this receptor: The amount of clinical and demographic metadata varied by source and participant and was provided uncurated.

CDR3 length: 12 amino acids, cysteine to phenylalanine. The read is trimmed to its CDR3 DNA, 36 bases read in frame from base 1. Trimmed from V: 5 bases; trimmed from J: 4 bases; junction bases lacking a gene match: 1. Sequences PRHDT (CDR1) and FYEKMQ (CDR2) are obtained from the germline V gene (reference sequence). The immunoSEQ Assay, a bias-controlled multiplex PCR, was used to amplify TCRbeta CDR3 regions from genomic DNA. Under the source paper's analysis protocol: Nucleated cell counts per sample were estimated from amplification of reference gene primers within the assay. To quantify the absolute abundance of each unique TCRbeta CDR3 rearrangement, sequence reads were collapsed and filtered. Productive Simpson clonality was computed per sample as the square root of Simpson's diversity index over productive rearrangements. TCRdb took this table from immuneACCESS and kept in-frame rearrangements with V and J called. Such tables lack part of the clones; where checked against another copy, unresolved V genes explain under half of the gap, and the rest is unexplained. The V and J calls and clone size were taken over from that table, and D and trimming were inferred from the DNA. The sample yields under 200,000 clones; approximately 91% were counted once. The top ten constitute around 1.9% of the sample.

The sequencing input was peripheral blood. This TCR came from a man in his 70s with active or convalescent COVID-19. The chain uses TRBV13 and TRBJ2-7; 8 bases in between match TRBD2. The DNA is TGTGCCAGCAGCAGCGGGAGTTACGAGCAGTACTTC. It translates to CASSSGSYEQYF.